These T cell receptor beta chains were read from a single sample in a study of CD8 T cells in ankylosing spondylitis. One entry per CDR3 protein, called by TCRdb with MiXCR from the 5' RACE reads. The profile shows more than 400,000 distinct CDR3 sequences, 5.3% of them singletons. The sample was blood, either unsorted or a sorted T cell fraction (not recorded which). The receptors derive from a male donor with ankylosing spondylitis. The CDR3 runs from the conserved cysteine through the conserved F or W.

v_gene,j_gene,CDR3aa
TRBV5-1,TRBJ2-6,CASRVSGANVLTF
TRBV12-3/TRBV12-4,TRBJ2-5,CASSPKAGRETQYF
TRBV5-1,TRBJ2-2,CASSLPGLASGGELFF
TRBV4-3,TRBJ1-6,CASSQFSGGGNSPLHF
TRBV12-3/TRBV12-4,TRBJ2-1,CASRRDRGYEQFF
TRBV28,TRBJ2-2,CASSSSGINTGELFF
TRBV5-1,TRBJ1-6,CASSLGRGYSPLHF
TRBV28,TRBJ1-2,CASSLWDGYTF
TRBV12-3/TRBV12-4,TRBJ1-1,CASSLKGGIAEAFF
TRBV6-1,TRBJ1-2,CASSEVGQGSYGCTF
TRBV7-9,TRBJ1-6,CASSPTDLGYNSPLHF
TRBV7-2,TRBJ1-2,CASSLMGSNYGYTF
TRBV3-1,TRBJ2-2,CASSSAVGELFF
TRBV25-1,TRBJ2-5,CASSPQGLAGEETQYF
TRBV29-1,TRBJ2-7,CSVAGQGPYEQYF
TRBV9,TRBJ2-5,CASSVEEGTTQYF
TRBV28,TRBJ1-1,CASSLSRLNTEAFF
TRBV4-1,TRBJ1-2,CASSQGSSVKDYGYTF
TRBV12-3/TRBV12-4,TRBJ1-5,CASSYQGTGQPQHF
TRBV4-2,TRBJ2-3,CASSLYMGGKGTDTQYF
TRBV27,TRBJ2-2,CASRTGSLAGELFF
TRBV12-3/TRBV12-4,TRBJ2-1,CASSLLGIEQFF
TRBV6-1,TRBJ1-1,CASSPGRLNTEAFF
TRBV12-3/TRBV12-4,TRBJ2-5,CASSSTGAGAGTQYF
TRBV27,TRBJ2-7,CATRTSGRSEQYF
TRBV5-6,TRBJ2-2,CASSLIRASSGELFF
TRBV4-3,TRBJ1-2,CASSQRPLVGRYGYTF
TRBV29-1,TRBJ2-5,CSVEVRLDIGTQYF
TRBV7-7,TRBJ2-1,CASSLELAAYNEQFF
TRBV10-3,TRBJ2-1,CATGLAGVDEQFF
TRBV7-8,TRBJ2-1,CASTSMQPGTGTEQFF
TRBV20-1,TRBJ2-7,CSASSGPSYEQYF
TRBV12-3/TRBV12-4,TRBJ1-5,CASSLGYEGDSNQPQHF
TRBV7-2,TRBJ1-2,CASSLEGHTNYGYTF
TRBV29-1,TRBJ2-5,CSAGSETQYF
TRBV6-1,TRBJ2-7,CASSPSGTPYEQYF
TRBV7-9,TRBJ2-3,CASSPDRGGTDTQYF
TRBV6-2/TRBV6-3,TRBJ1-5,CASRQLRDISNQPQHF
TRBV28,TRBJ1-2,CASSFRGYGYTF
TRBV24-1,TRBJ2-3,CATSDAGDSTDTQYF
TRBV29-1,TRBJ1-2,CSVEEGNGYTF
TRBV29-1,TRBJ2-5,CSVEKRSYETQYF
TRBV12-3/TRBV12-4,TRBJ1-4,CASSFFRQMNEKLFF
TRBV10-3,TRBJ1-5,CAISDWQGNQPQHF
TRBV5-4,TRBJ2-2,CASSYTGGSNTGELFF
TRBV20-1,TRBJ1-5,CSARSLGHLNQPQHF
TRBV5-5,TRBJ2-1,CASSPGGREGRF
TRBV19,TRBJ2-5,CASSIPGPAWETQYF